This T cell receptor beta chain emerged from a study of blood T cell repertoires in COVID-19. In the original analysis: Reference gene primer amplification in the assay estimated nucleated cell counts. Assay used: immunoSEQ multiplex PCR; TCRdb lists only in-frame clones, some missing. V and J calls and clone size follow that table, whereas D and trimming were derived from the DNA. The sample yields 200,000 to 250,000 clones, roughly 83% seen once. Per the germline V gene, CDR1 is SGHNT and CDR2 is YYREEE (reference sequence). The CDR3 covers 14 residues. The V and J ends lost 2 bases and 2 bases, in that order; junction bases with no gene match: 2.

Sequenced material: peripheral blood. The V call is TRBV5-4, the J call TRBJ2-5, with 8 bases identical to TRBD2. The sequence was collected from a woman between 45 and 60 years old with acute or convalescent COVID-19. CDR3 in amino acids: CASSFSGAQETQYF. In DNA form, the CDR3 reads TGTGCCAGCAGCTTTAGCGGGGCACAAGAGACCCAGTACTTC.